Described below is a single T cell receptor beta chain sequence and its context. Its antigen is not identified. TCRdb's copy holds only in-frame clones and misses some; the assay was immunoSEQ multiplex PCR. The sample records over 950,000 clones, approximately 77% being singletons. The data belong to a study of shared clonotypes between healthy human individuals. Across the whole study: Participating donors consisted of a couple of women and a few men aged 18 to 49.

Broader study findings: Generation probabilities of non-shared clonotypes were lower (relative to those shared by all four donors). Naive subsets, compared against memory subsets, generally had larger estimated richness values. The represented genetic and exposure-history diversity was limited by the small number of donors.

V was clipped by 5 bases and J by 5 bases; unmatched bases: 4. Germline V CDR1 and CDR2: SGHTA, FQGNSA. The CDR3 contains 14 residues. Input material: memory CD4+ T cells from PBMCs. Subset given: CD45RA-negative fraction. The rearrangement joins TRBV7-2 to TRBJ2-3; TRBD2 matches 10 bases. The sequence was obtained from a man aged 18 to 29 in good health. Some clones in this sample may be carry-over from other donors' samples. CDR3 coding DNA: TGTGCCAGCAGCAAACGACTAGCGGGAGATACGCAGTATTTT. It is translated as CASSKRLAGDTQYF.